A selection of T cell receptor beta chains follows, all from one sample in a study of blood T cell repertoires in COVID-19. Data came from immunoSEQ multiplex PCR; TCRdb stores just in-frame clones and leaves some out. The table records about 180,000 clones, around 83% of them present only once. The specimen was peripheral blood. These receptors came from a woman aged 70-85 years with COVID-19, enrolled during active disease. The CDR3 runs from the conserved cysteine through the conserved F or W. Fields, in order: V gene, J gene, clone size, D gene, CDR3 protein, CDR3 DNA. D genes are given only for firm matches. Clone size is not always given. Where it is, it says once, few, many or a class for expanded clones.

V: TRBV5-1; J: TRBJ2-5; size: NA; D: NA; CDR3: CASSFFLETQYF; DNA: TGCGCCAGCAGCTTTTTCTTAGAGACCCAGTACTTC
V: TRBV27; J: TRBJ2-7; size: NA; D: TRBD2; CDR3: CASSLGLAIDEQYF; DNA: TGTGCCAGCAGTTTAGGACTAGCCATAGACGAGCAGTACTTC
V: TRBV2; J: TRBJ1-1; size: NA; D: NA; CDR3: CASMIQGIAEAFF; DNA: TGTGCCAGCATGATCCAGGGGATAGCTGAAGCTTTCTTT
V: TRBV5-1; J: TRBJ1-4; size: NA; D: NA; CDR3: CASSLASSHPNEKLFF; DNA: TGCGCCAGCAGCTTGGCCAGTTCACACCCGAATGAAAAACTGTTTTTT
V: TRBV11-2; J: TRBJ2-1; size: NA; D: NA; CDR3: CASSPSLRSGNEQFF; DNA: TGTGCCAGCAGCCCAAGCCTTCGTAGCGGTAATGAGCAGTTCTTC
V: TRBV5-1; J: TRBJ2-1; size: NA; D: TRBD2; CDR3: CASSSRLAGGFNEQFF; DNA: TGCGCCAGCAGCTCTAGACTAGCGGGAGGATTCAATGAGCAGTTCTTC
V: TRBV11-3; J: TRBJ2-3; size: NA; D: NA; CDR3: CASSLSPVDTQYF; DNA: TGTGCCAGCAGCTTATCTCCTGTAGATACGCAGTATTTT
V: TRBV2; J: TRBJ1-1; size: few; D: TRBD1; CDR3: CASRQQGNTAEAFF; DNA: TGTGCCAGCAGGCAACAGGGGAATACGGCTGAAGCTTTCTTT
V: TRBV5-6; J: TRBJ2-7; size: NA; D: TRBD2; CDR3: CASSIRTSGPYEQYF; DNA: TGTGCCAGCAGCATCCGGACTAGCGGCCCCTACGAGCAGTACTTC
V: TRBV3-1/TRBV3-2; J: TRBJ1-5; size: few; D: NA; CDR3: CASSGGGYQPQHF; DNA: TGTGCCAGCAGCGGCGGGGGATATCAGCCCCAGCATTTT
V: TRBV7-8; J: TRBJ1-4; size: few; D: NA; CDR3: CASSLNRDEKLFF; DNA: TGTGCCAGCAGCCTAAACCGGGATGAAAAACTGTTTTTT
V: TRBV5-1; J: TRBJ2-3; size: NA; D: TRBD2; CDR3: CASSGLAGEDTQYF; DNA: TGCGCCAGCAGCGGACTAGCGGGAGAAGATACGCAGTATTTT
V: TRBV6-5; J: TRBJ2-1; size: NA; D: TRBD2; CDR3: CASSRLASYNEQFF; DNA: TGTGCCAGCAGCAGACTAGCGAGTTACAATGAGCAGTTCTTC
V: TRBV7-2; J: TRBJ2-3; size: NA; D: NA; CDR3: CASSLGAGARDTQYF; DNA: TGTGCCAGCAGCTTAGGCGCGGGGGCGCGGGATACGCAGTATTTT
V: TRBV4-3; J: TRBJ2-3; size: NA; D: TRBD2; CDR3: CASSQEHGRVTDTQYF; DNA: TGCGCCAGCAGCCAAGAGCACGGGAGGGTAACAGATACGCAGTATTTT
V: TRBV5-1; J: TRBJ1-3; size: NA; D: NA; CDR3: CASSLAGMRYSGNTIYF; DNA: TGCGCCAGCAGCTTGGCCGGTATGAGATACTCTGGAAACACCATATATTTT
V: TRBV28; J: TRBJ1-2; size: NA; D: TRBD1; CDR3: CASGSQGPYGYTF; DNA: TGTGCCAGCGGATCACAGGGGCCCTATGGCTACACCTTC
V: TRBV19; J: TRBJ1-2; size: NA; D: NA; CDR3: CASSGGAFGYYGYTF; DNA: TGTGCCAGTAGTGGGGGCGCTTTCGGCTACTATGGCTACACCTTC
V: TRBV18; J: TRBJ2-7; size: once; D: TRBD1; CDR3: CASSPFLSQGADEQYF; DNA: TGTGCCAGCTCACCATTTCTTTCACAGGGGGCGGACGAGCAGTACTTC
V: TRBV6-6; J: TRBJ2-1; size: NA; D: NA; CDR3: CASSTQMAYEQFF; DNA: TGTGCCAGCAGTACCCAAATGGCCTATGAGCAGTTCTTC
V: TRBV12-3/TRBV12-4; J: TRBJ2-1; size: NA; D: TRBD2; CDR3: CASSLLAGNEQFF; DNA: TGTGCCAGCAGTTTATTAGCGGGGAATGAGCAGTTCTTC
V: TRBV27; J: TRBJ1-1; size: NA; D: TRBD1; CDR3: CASRTSGGTEAFF; DNA: TGTGCCAGCAGGACCTCAGGGGGGACTGAAGCTTTCTTT
V: TRBV5-4; J: TRBJ2-3; size: NA; D: TRBD2; CDR3: CASSLRLAGVTDTQYF; DNA: TGTGCCAGCAGCTTGAGGCTAGCGGGAGTTACAGATACGCAGTATTTT
V: TRBV2; J: TRBJ1-2; size: few; D: TRBD1; CDR3: CASRDRGRVYGYTF; DNA: TGTGCCAGCAGGGACAGGGGGCGCGTCTATGGCTACACCTTC
V: TRBV29-1; J: TRBJ2-6; size: NA; D: NA; CDR3: CSVATWLGLSGANVLTF; DNA: TGCAGCGTTGCGACCTGGCTAGGTCTCTCTGGGGCCAACGTCCTGACTTTC
V: TRBV19; J: TRBJ2-7; size: NA; D: TRBD2; CDR3: CASSASLAGGEQYF; DNA: TGTGCCAGTAGTGCCTCCCTAGCGGGAGGGGAGCAGTACTTC
V: TRBV5-5; J: TRBJ2-5; size: once; D: NA; CDR3: CASSGQGLQGETQYF; DNA: TGTGCCAGCAGCGGCCAGGGGCTCCAAGGAGAGACCCAGTACTTC
V: TRBV28; J: TRBJ2-7; size: few; D: TRBD2; CDR3: CASSLTGTSRYEQYF; DNA: TGTGCCAGCAGTTTAACCGGGACTAGTCGGTACGAGCAGTACTTC
V: TRBV27; J: TRBJ1-1; size: once; D: NA; CDR3: CASSLEALNTEAFF; DNA: TGTGCCAGCAGTTTAGAAGCTTTGAACACTGAAGCTTTCTTT
V: TRBV27; J: TRBJ1-2; size: few; D: TRBD1; CDR3: CASRHDRGAYGYTF; DNA: TGTGCCAGCAGACACGACAGGGGGGCCTATGGCTACACCTTC
V: TRBV9; J: TRBJ2-1; size: NA; D: NA; CDR3: CASSDGGPYNEQFF; DNA: TGTGCCAGCAGCGATGGGGGCCCCTACAATGAGCAGTTCTTC
V: TRBV5-1; J: TRBJ2-2; size: NA; D: NA; CDR3: CASSVSGTPNTGELFF; DNA: TGCGCCAGCAGCGTCTCCGGGACACCGAACACCGGGGAGCTGTTTTTT
V: TRBV19; J: TRBJ1-5; size: NA; D: NA; CDR3: CASSFRAGQPQHF; DNA: TGTGCCAGCAGCTTCAGGGCAGGGCAGCCCCAGCATTTT
V: TRBV6-5; J: TRBJ1-5; size: few; D: NA; CDR3: CASSGGTLNQPQHF; DNA: TGTGCCAGCAGCGGGGGGACACTTAATCAGCCCCAGCATTTT
V: TRBV5-6; J: TRBJ2-1; size: NA; D: NA; CDR3: CASKAGYNEQFF; DNA: TGTGCCAGCAAGGCAGGGTACAATGAGCAGTTCTTC
V: TRBV29-1; J: TRBJ1-2; size: NA; D: TRBD1; CDR3: CSVMGTGANYGYTF; DNA: TGCAGCGTTATGGGGACAGGGGCTAACTATGGCTACACCTTC
V: TRBV7-8; J: TRBJ1-2; size: NA; D: NA; CDR3: CASSLNRDHFTYGYTF; DNA: TGTGCCAGCAGCTTAAACAGGGACCATTTTACGTATGGCTACACCTTC
V: TRBV7-9; J: TRBJ1-6; size: NA; D: TRBD1; CDR3: CASSPGQSYNSPLHF; DNA: TGTGCCAGCAGCCCGGGACAGAGCTATAATTCACCCCTCCACTTT
V: TRBV18; J: TRBJ1-5; size: NA; D: TRBD1; CDR3: CASSGQGAGPQPQHF; DNA: TGTGCCAGCTCAGGACAGGGGGCAGGCCCTCAGCCCCAGCATTTT
V: TRBV7-9; J: TRBJ2-7; size: NA; D: TRBD1; CDR3: CASSVDRGVDEQYF; DNA: TGTGCCAGCAGCGTAGACAGGGGCGTCGACGAGCAGTACTTC
V: TRBV7-2; J: TRBJ2-3; size: NA; D: TRBD2; CDR3: CASSSRLAGGRGDTQYF; DNA: TGTGCCAGCAGCTCACGACTAGCGGGAGGCCGGGGGGATACGCAGTATTTT
V: TRBV3-1/TRBV3-2; J: TRBJ1-2; size: NA; D: TRBD1; CDR3: CASSQDFQGDYGYTF; DNA: TGTGCCAGCAGCCAAGATTTCCAGGGGGATTATGGCTACACCTTC
V: TRBV7-9; J: TRBJ2-5; size: NA; D: NA; CDR3: CASSLERETQYF; DNA: TGTGCCAGCAGCTTAGAACGGGAGACCCAGTACTTC
V: TRBV6-5; J: TRBJ1-1; size: NA; D: NA; CDR3: CASRVEANTEAFF; DNA: TGTGCCAGCCGGGTTGAAGCGAACACTGAAGCTTTCTTT
V: TRBV7-8; J: TRBJ2-3; size: few; D: NA; CDR3: CASSPSGDTQYF; DNA: TGTGCCAGCAGTCCCAGCGGTGATACGCAGTATTTT
V: TRBV29-1; J: TRBJ1-2; size: NA; D: TRBD1; CDR3: CSAGGADYGYTF; DNA: TGCAGCGCAGGGGGGGCAGACTATGGCTACACCTTC